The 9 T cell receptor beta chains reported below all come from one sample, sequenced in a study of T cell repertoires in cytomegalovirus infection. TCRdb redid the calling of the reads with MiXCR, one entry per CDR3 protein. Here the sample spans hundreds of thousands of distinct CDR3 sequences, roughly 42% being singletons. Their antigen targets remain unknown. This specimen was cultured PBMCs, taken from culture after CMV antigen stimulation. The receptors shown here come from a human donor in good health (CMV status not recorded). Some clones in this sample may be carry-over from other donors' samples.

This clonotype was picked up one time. The CDR3 loop reads CASSEGWGGNNEQFF. CDR3 nucleotide sequence: TGTGCCAGCAGTGAAGGGTGGGGGGGGAACAATGAGCAGTTCTTC. The rearrangement joins TRBV6-1 to TRBJ2-1, with 7 bases that match TRBD2. Germline V lookup: CDR1 MNHNS, CDR2 SASEGT. The CDR3 sequence is 15 residues long. V shed 1 base and J 5 bases; nucleotides not matched to a gene: 5.

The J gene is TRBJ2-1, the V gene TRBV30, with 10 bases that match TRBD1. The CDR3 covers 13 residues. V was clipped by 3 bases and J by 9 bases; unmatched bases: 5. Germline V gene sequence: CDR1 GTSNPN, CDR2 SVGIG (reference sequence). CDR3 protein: CAWRGQGNGEQFF. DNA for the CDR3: TGTGCCTGGAGGGGACAGGGGAATGGTGAGCAGTTCTTC.

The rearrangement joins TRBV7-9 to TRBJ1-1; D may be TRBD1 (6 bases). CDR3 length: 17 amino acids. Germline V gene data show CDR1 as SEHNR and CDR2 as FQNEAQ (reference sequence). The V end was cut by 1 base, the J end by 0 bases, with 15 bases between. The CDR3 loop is CASSLGGLGAVNTEAFF. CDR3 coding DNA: TGTGCCAGCAGCTTAGGAGGGTTGGGGGCGGTGAACACTGAAGCTTTCTTT. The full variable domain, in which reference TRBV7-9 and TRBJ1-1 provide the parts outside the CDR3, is DTGVSQNPRHKITKRGQNVTFRCDPISEHNRLYWYRQTLGQGPEFLTYFQNEAQLEKSRLLSDRFSAERPKGSFSTLEIQRTEQGDSAMYLCASSLGGLGAVNTEAFFGQGTRLTVV.

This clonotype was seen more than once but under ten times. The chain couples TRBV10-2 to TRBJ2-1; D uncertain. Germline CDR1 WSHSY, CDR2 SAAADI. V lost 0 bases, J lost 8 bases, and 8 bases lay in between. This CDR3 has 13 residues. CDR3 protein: CASSESTWDEQFF. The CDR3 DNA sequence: TGCGCCAGCAGTGAGTCTACTTGGGATGAGCAGTTCTTC.

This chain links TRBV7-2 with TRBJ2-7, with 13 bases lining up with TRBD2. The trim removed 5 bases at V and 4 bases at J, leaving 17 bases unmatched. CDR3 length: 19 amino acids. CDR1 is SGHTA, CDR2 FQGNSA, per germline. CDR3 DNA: TGTGCCAGCAGCCCGCGTTATAGACTAGCGGGAGGTGGGGCGTACGAGCAGTACTTC. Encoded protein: CASSPRYRLAGGGAYEQYF.

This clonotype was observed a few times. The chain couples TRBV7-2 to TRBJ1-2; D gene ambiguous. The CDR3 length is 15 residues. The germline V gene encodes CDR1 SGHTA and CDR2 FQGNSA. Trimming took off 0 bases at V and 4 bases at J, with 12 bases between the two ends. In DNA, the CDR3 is TGTGCCAGCAGCTTAGCGTCACAAGTGGGCTATGGCTACACCTTC. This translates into CASSLASQVGYGYTF.

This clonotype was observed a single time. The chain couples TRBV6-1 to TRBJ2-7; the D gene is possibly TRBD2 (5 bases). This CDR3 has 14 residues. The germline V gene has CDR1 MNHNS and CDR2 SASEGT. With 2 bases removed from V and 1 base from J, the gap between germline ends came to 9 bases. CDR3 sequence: CASSEFGISYEQYF. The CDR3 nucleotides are TGTGCCAGCAGTGAATTCGGGATATCCTACGAGCAGTACTTC.

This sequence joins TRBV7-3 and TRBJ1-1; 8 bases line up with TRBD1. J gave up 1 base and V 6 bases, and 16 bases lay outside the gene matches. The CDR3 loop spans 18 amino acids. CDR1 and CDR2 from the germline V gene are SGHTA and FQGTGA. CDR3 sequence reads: CASRSRPGGGLRNTEAFF. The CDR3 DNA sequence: TGTGCCAGCAGGTCACGTCCAGGGGGCGGGTTAAGGAACACTGAAGCTTTCTTT.

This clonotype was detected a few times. CDR3 region: CASSSFNSPLHF. The CDR3 DNA is TGTGCCAGCAGCTCATTTAATTCACCCCTCCACTTT. This chain uses TRBV7-2 with TRBJ1-6; D is ambiguous. The V end lost 4 bases, the J end lost 6 bases, and 4 bases lay between the germline ends. There are 12 residues in the CDR3. The germline CDR1 and CDR2 sequences are SGHTA and FQGNSA.